This TCR beta chain was sequenced in a study of spatial heterogeneity in lung cancer. This clonotype was counted many times. The antigen remains unidentified. TCRdb reprocessed the 5' RACE reads with MiXCR, giving one entry per CDR3 protein. The table lists more than 25,000 distinct CDR3 sequences, roughly 6% of them singletons, with around 21% in the top ten. Time point: blood at routine non-recurrence follow-up after resection. Frozen PBMC, nontumor lung or tumor provided whole RNA, which was sequenced unsorted. V lost 4 bases and J lost 5, with 11 bases in between. There are 13 residues in the CDR3. Germline V gene sequence: CDR1 SGHNT, CDR2 YENEEA. Notes on the study in general: Tumor TCRs that were ubiquitous and expanded showed up in blood more at resection than follow-up.

Sequences were derived from PBMCs, sampled at follow-up. This sequence originates from a male donor with early-stage non-small cell lung cancer. The rearrangement uses TRBV11-3 and TRBJ2-5; tentatively, D is TRBD1 (6 bases). CDR3 coding DNA: TGTGCCAGCAGCTCGACAGGTAGTGAGACCCAGTACTTC. Protein: CASSSTGSETQYF.